This TCR beta chain was captured by sequencing in a study of shared clonotypes between healthy human individuals. Across the study: Each donor's CD4 naive and CD4 memory cells filled three plates apiece, CD8 naive two, and CD8 memory one. Study results and limitations: A few donors had 4% to 6.5% of their naive CD4 clonotypes in common.

With respect to this clone: Its antigen is not known.

V trimming: 9 bases; J trimming: 6 bases; junction bases outside the gene matches: 11. Per germline, CDR1 LNHDA and CDR2 SQIVND (reference sequence). The CDR3 loop spans 16 amino acids. Nashville, Tennessee was home to all donors, each a Caucasian adult. CD45RA-negative memory and CD45RA+ naive subsets were split from the CD4+ cells. The method was immunoSEQ multiplex PCR; TCRdb's version includes in-frame clones alone and lacks a portion of them. The table has 2 million to 3 million clones, roughly 92% seen once. The sample comprised naive CD4+ T cells sorted from blood. Subset indicated: CD45RA+ positively selected. The chain has TRBV19 and TRBJ1-6, with 10 bases aligning to TRBD1. The TCR originated in a man aged 18 to 35 in good health. The CDR3 loop reads CASATGGRLVNSPLHF. The CDR3 DNA reads TGTGCCAGCGCGACAGGGGGCAGGTTGGTTAATTCACCCCTCCACTTT.